A single sample gave rise to the 2 T cell receptor beta chains below, sequenced in a study of blood T cell repertoires in COVID-19. Clones were sequenced by immunoSEQ multiplex PCR, and TCRdb holds only the in-frame ones, with some missing. This table holds approximately 150,000 clones, over 80% found once. Input material: peripheral blood. These receptors came from a man aged 25 to 45 with COVID-19, enrolled during active disease.

The table lists this clone with a few counts. This chain uses TRBV19 with TRBJ2-7; the match to TRBD2 covers 7 bases. Germline CDR1 is LNHDA and CDR2 is SQIVND (reference sequence). J lost 2 bases, V lost 6 bases, and 10 bases had no gene match. The CDR3 extends over 15 amino acids. The CDR3 reads CASRRVGREAYEQYF. The CDR3 DNA follows: TGTGCCAGTAGAAGGGTTGGGAGGGAAGCCTACGAGCAGTACTTC.

The chain links TRBV7-6 to TRBJ2-7, with 7 positions matching TRBD1. The CDR3 is made up of 15 amino acids. The V segment lost 5 bases and the J segment 3 bases; nucleotides outside the gene matches: 10. CDR1 and CDR2 (germline): SGHVS, FNYEAQ. CDR3 in DNA: TGTGCCAGCAGCCCCGGGGCAGGGGGAATCTACGAGCAGTACTTC. It translates to CASSPGAGGIYEQYF.